This TCR beta chain was observed in a study of cytomegalovirus exposure and HLA in healthy donors. The study ran its PCR with 60 Vbeta and 13 Jbeta primers. Measured with immunoSEQ multiplex PCR; TCRdb has only the in-frame clones, and not every one. The table has approximately 160,000 clones, roughly 73% seen once. CDR3 size: 16 residues. Of note for this clone: At one boundary the junction diverges from the germline segment, which might be a read error.

The V gene is TRBV5-3, the J gene TRBJ2-2, with 9 positions matching TRBD1. TRBV5-3 is an open reading frame whose function is uncertain. Sequenced: PBMCs. This receptor was identified in a male donor in good health and CMV-seronegative. CDR3 amino acids: CARSLQGALNTGELLF. DNA of the CDR3: TGTGCCAGAAGCCTACAGGGGGCCTTGAACACCGGGGAGCTGCTTTTT.